This passage covers 17 T cell receptor beta chains from one sample sequenced in a study of blood T cell repertoires in COVID-19. Repertoires were generated with immunoSEQ multiplex PCR, while TCRdb's copy carries only in-frame clones and drops some. The profile shows tens of thousands of clones, approximately 90% of them singletons. Sequenced sample: peripheral blood. Receptor source: a woman aged 60-75 years with COVID-19, enrolled during active disease.

The gene calls are TRBV5-4 and TRBJ2-1; D is unclear. The CDR3 covers 14 residues. V was cut by 4 bases and J by 8 bases, with 16 bases left in between. Germline V gene data show CDR1 as SGHNT and CDR2 as YYREEE (reference sequence). CDR3 sequence reads: CASSVRSLLHEQFF. CDR3 nucleotide sequence: TGTGCCAGCAGCGTCCGGTCCCTCCTCCATGAGCAGTTCTTC. Filled out from reference TRBV5-4 and TRBJ2-1, the complete variable domain reads ETGVTQSPTHLIKTRGQQVTLRCSSQSGHNTVSWYQQALGQGPQFIFQYYREEENGRGNFPPRFSGLQFPNYSSELNVNALELDDSALYLCASSVRSLLHEQFFGPGTRLTVL.

This clone has just one count. This chain links TRBV7-2 with TRBJ1-4; D is undetermined. Deletions cut 2 bases from V and 8 bases from J, with 15 bases between. The germline V gene encodes CDR1 SGHTA and CDR2 FQGNSA. CDR3 length equals 15 residues. The CDR3 DNA follows: TGTGCCAGCAGCTTACAACCCCCAAAGCGGGAAAAACTGTTTTTT. This encodes CASSLQPPKREKLFF.

The rearrangement links TRBV19 to TRBJ1-6; 7 bases fit TRBD1. Germline CDR1 reads LNHDA; CDR2 reads SQIVND (reference sequence). The ends lost 5 bases at V and 6 bases at J; junction bases unmatched: 4. The length of the CDR3 is 14 residues. The CDR3 nucleotides read TGTGCCAGTAGTGGGGACAGCGTTAATTCACCCCTCCACTTT. It encodes CASSGDSVNSPLHF.

This clone has a single count. The chain couples TRBV6-6 to TRBJ1-5, with D perhaps TRBD1 (5 bases). V lost 6 bases to trimming and J lost 2 bases, with 23 bases between them. The germline CDR1 and CDR2 sequences are MNHNY and SVGAGI (reference sequence). This CDR3 is 18 amino acids long. This CDR3 reads CASRRGSGAQGGNQPQHF. The CDR3, as DNA: TGTGCCAGCAGACGAGGGTCAGGTGCCCAGGGTGGCAATCAGCCCCAGCATTTT.

This chain uses TRBV3-1 (or the pseudogene TRBV3-2) with TRBJ2-7, with D perhaps TRBD1 (5 bases). The CDR3 sequence is 16 residues long. CDR1 and CDR2 from the germline V gene are LGHDT and YNNKEL (reference sequence). Between the trimmed V and J ends, which lost 4 bases and 3 bases, there was a span of 19 bases. DNA for the CDR3: TGTGCCAGCAGCCGATCCAGGGATCTCCTAAACTACGAGCAGTACTTC. This codes for CASSRSRDLLNYEQYF.

This sequence joins TRBV19 and TRBJ1-3; a weak D match, TRBD1 (5 bases). Germline CDR1 is LNHDA and CDR2 is SQIVND (reference sequence). This CDR3 is built from 16 residues. V lost 3 bases and J 0 bases, leaving 12 bases between the germline ends. CDR3 sequence: CASSIGGRFSGNTIYF. The CDR3 DNA reads TGTGCCAGTAGTATCGGGGGACGGTTCTCTGGAAACACCATATATTTT.

This rearrangement joins TRBV19 to TRBJ1-6; 7 bases are shared with TRBD1. Germline-derived CDR1 and CDR2 are LNHDA and SQIVND (reference sequence). Losses at the gene ends were 7 bases for V and 4 bases for J; bases not matched to a gene: 7. This CDR3 is built from 15 residues. CDR3 bases: TGTGCCAGTAAGCACAGGGGCGCGTATAATTCACCCCTCCACTTT. Amino acids: CASKHRGAYNSPLHF.

The genes are TRBV1 and TRBJ2-1; the table's D gene call, TRBD2, was not cross checked with the DNA. TRBV1 counts as a pseudogene. There are 15 residues in the CDR3. The DNA for the CDR3 is TGCACCAGCAGCCAAGTTAGGCTAGCGGGATTAGAGCAGTTCTTC. This gives the protein CTSSQVRLAGLEQFF.

The rearrangement joins TRBV9 to TRBJ2-6, with 10 positions matching TRBD1. The CDR3 contains 18 residues. CDR1 is SGDLS, CDR2 YYNGEE, per germline. The junction had 6 bases not matched to a gene; V was cut back by 3 bases and J by 0 bases. Written as DNA, the CDR3 is TGTGCCAGCAGCGGGACAGGGGGGATAATCTCTGGGGCCAACGTCCTGACTTTC. This encodes CASSGTGGIISGANVLTF.

The gene calls are TRBV30 and TRBJ2-5, with TRBD2 matching 13 bases. Trimming removed 1 base from V and 5 bases from J; junction bases left unmatched: 4. The CDR3 is made up of 15 amino acids. Germline lookup yields CDR1 GTSNPN and CDR2 SVGIG (reference sequence). CDR3 sequence reads: CAWSGTSGRRETQYF. For the CDR3, the DNA is TGTGCCTGGAGTGGGACTAGCGGGAGACGGGAGACCCAGTACTTC.

In this sample, this clone turned up a few times. CDR3 residues: CASSLYGDSYEQYF. The CDR3, as DNA: TGCGCCAGCAGCTTGTATGGGGACAGCTACGAGCAGTACTTC. The chain carries TRBV5-1 and TRBJ2-7; 7 bases are shared with TRBD1. There are 14 residues in the CDR3. Germline CDR1 SGHRS, CDR2 YFSETQ. The V gene end was trimmed by 1 base and the J gene end by 3 bases; junction bases not matched to a gene: 4.

This chain joins TRBV10-2 and TRBJ2-1; D call uncertain. Germline loops: CDR1 WSHSY, CDR2 SAAADI. V lost 5 bases and J 0 bases, leaving 5 bases between the germline ends. There are 13 residues in the CDR3. The CDR3 bases are TGCGCCAGCAGTCCGAGCTCCTACAATGAGCAGTTCTTC. Encoded protein: CASSPSSYNEQFF.

The genes are TRBV29-1 and TRBJ1-1, with 8 bases fitting TRBD1. The CDR3 runs to 12 residues. V trimming: 4 bases; J trimming: 3 bases; junction bases outside the gene matches: 1. Germline CDR1 SQVTM, CDR2 ANQGSEA. The chain's CDR3 is CSVVQGDTEAFF. CDR3 DNA sequence: TGCAGCGTTGTACAGGGGGACACTGAAGCTTTCTTT.

DNA of the CDR3: TGTGCCAGCAGCCGGGGTCCTGAGACCCAGTACTTC. This gives the protein CASSRGPETQYF. The chain combines TRBV7-9 with TRBJ2-5; possible D gene TRBD2, 5 bases. The germline V gene encodes CDR1 SEHNR and CDR2 FQNEAQ (reference sequence). V was clipped by 5 bases and J by 5 bases, with 9 bases between them. The CDR3 runs to 12 residues.

The chain uses TRBV2 and TRBJ2-7, with TRBD1 as a possible D gene (7 bases). Germline CDR1 is SNHLY and CDR2 is FYNNEI. This CDR3 has 15 residues. The V end was cut by 3 bases, the J end by 4 bases, with 16 bases between. CDR3 sequence (DNA): TGTGCCAGCAGTGATTCCCCCGCAGGGGGGTACGAGCAGTACTTC. Translating gives CASSDSPAGGYEQYF. The full variable domain, in which reference TRBV2 and TRBJ2-7 provide the parts outside the CDR3, is EPEVTQTPSHQVTQMGQEVILRCVPISNHLYFYWYRQILGQKVEFLVSFYNNEISEKSEIFDDQFSVERPDGSNFTLKIRSTKLEDSAMYFCASSDSPAGGYEQYFGPGTRLTVT.

The V and J genes are TRBV6-5 and TRBJ1-4; 7 positions match TRBD1. This CDR3 has 13 residues. Looked up from germline, CDR1 is MNHEY and CDR2 is SVGAGI. The junction had 9 bases not matched to a gene; V was cut back by 6 bases and J by 11 bases. CDR3 coding DNA: TGTGCCAGCAGCCCGGAGGGGGCGAAGAAACTGTTTTTT. Its translation: CASSPEGAKKLFF.

V is TRBV10-3 and J is TRBJ2-1, with D perhaps TRBD2 (5 bases). Germline CDR1 is ENHRY and CDR2 is SYGVKD. Trimming stripped 6 bases from V and 6 bases from J, with 21 bases between. The CDR3 length is 16 residues. The CDR3 here is CAIRAGLAQLGNEQFF. The CDR3 DNA is TGTGCCATCAGGGCTGGCCTAGCTCAACTGGGCAATGAGCAGTTCTTC.